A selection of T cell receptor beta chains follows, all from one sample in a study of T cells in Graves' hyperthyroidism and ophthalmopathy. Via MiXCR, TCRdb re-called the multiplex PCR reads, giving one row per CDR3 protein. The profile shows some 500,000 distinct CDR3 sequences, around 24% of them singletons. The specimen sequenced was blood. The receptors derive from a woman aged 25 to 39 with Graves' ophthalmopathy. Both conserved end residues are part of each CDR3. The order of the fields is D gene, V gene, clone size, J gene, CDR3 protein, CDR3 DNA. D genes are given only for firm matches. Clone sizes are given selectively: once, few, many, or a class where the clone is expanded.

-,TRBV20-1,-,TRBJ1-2,CSALPGLGGYTF,TGCAGTGCTCTCCCGGGGCTTGGGGGCTACACCTTC
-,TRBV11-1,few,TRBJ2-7,CASSLGTGPKDEQYF,TGTGCCAGCAGCTTGGGCACAGGCCCGAAAGACGAGCAGTACTTC
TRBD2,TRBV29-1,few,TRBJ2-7,CSVEEGRVPYEQYF,TGCAGCGTTGAAGAAGGGAGGGTCCCCTACGAGCAGTACTTC
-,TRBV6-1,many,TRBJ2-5,CASSASENSGGETQYF,TGTGCCAGCAGTGCCTCAGAGAACAGCGGTGGGGAGACCCAGTACTTC
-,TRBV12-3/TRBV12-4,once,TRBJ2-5,CASSFFARETEKETQYF,TGTGCCAGCAGTTTTTTTGCACGAGAGACAGAGAAAGAGACCCAGTACTTC
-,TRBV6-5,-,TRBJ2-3,CASSYGSKDTQYF,TGTGCCAGCAGTTACGGGTCTAAAGATACGCAGTATTTT
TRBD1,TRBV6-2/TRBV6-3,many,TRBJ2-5,CAGSGTGKGTQYF,TGTGCCGGATCCGGGACAGGGAAAGGGACCCAGTACTTC
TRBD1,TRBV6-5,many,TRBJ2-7,CASSLTGSFEQYF,TGTGCCAGCAGTTTGACAGGGTCGTTCGAGCAGTACTTC
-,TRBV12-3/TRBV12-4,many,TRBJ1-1,CASSPTEAWTGTEAFF,TGTGCCAGCAGTCCTACCGAGGCCTGGACGGGCACTGAAGCTTTCTTT
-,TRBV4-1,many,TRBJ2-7,CASSQVEEYEQYF,TGCGCCAGCAGCCAAGTGGAGGAATACGAGCAGTACTTC
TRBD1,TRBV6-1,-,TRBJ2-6,CASSGQGRAGANVLTF,TGTGCCAGCAGCGGACAGGGGAGAGCTGGGGCCAACGTCCTGACTTTC
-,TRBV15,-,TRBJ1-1,CATSRERGGLGTEAFF,TGTGCCACCAGCAGAGAACGGGGGGGCCTGGGGACTGAAGCTTTCTTT
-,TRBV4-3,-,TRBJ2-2,CASSQVPPGSNTGELFF,TGCGCCAGCAGCCAAGTCCCGCCGGGATCGAACACCGGGGAGCTGTTTTTT
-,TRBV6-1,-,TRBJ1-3,CASQGFSGNTIYF,TGTGCCAGCCAGGGGTTTTCTGGAAACACCATATATTTT
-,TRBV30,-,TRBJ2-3,CAWSVSLDTQYF,TGTGCCTGGAGTGTTAGTCTGGATACGCAGTATTTT
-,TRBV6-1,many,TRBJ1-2,CASSEGQSYGYTF,TGTGCCAGCAGTGAAGGACAGTCCTATGGCTACACCTTC
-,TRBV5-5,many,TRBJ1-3,CASSQYSGNTIYF,TGTGCCAGCAGCCAATACTCTGGAAACACCATATATTTT
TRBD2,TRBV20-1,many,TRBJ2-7,CSARPPGTGGRIYEQYF,TGCAGTGCTAGACCCCCTGGAACGGGGGGGCGCATATACGAGCAGTACTTC
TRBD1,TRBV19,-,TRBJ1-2,CASSFGTGIADGYTF,TGTGCCAGTAGTTTTGGGACAGGGATTGCCGATGGCTACACCTTC
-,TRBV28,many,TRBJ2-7,CASSLAGATYEQYF,TGTGCCAGCAGTCTCGCAGGGGCCACCTACGAGCAGTACTTC
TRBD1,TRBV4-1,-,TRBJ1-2,CASSQNTGGINYGYTF,TGCGCCAGCAGCCAAAATACAGGGGGAATCAACTATGGCTACACCTTC
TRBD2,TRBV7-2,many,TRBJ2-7,CASKLAGALYEQYF,TGTGCCAGCAAACTAGCGGGGGCCTTGTACGAGCAGTACTTC
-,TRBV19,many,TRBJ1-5,CASSRQADFQPQHF,TGTGCCAGTAGTAGGCAGGCGGATTTTCAGCCCCAGCATTTT
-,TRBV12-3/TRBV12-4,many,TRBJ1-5,CASSFAGVGQPQHF,TGTGCCAGCAGTTTTGCAGGGGTGGGTCAGCCCCAGCATTTT
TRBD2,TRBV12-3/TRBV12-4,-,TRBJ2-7,CASSVFSRETYEQYF,TGTGCCAGCAGTGTTTTCTCGCGGGAGACCTACGAGCAGTACTTC
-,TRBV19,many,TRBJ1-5,CASNQSLHGPQHF,TGTGCCAGTAATCAGAGTCTCCATGGGCCCCAGCATTTT
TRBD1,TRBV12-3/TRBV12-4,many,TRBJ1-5,CASSLPGGNQPQHF,TGTGCCAGCAGTTTACCAGGGGGGAATCAGCCCCAGCATTTT
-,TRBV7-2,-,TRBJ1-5,CASSLGMEANQPQHF,TGTGCCAGCAGCTTAGGGATGGAAGCGAATCAGCCCCAGCATTTT
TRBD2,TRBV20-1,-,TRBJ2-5,CSAIFRGGNQETQYF,TGCAGTGCTATCTTTCGGGGGGGAAACCAAGAGACCCAGTACTTC
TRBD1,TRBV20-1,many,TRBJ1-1,CSATEQGAQPEAFF,TGCAGTGCTACTGAACAGGGGGCGCAGCCTGAAGCTTTCTTT
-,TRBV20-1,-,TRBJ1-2,CSARGVVYGYTF,TGCAGTGCTAGAGGGGTTGTCTATGGCTACACCTTC
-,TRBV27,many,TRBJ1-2,CASSLRGGFGYTF,TGTGCCAGCAGTTTGAGGGGAGGGTTTGGCTACACCTTC
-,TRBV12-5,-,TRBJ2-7,CASARDSYEQYF,TGTGCTAGTGCAAGGGACTCCTACGAGCAGTACTTC
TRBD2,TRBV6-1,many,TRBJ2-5,CASVMTGGPVETQYF,TGTGCCAGCGTAATGACGGGGGGACCCGTAGAGACCCAGTACTTC
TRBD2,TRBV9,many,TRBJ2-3,CASSVEAGGVDTQYF,TGTGCCAGCAGCGTAGAGGCGGGGGGCGTGGATACGCAGTATTTT
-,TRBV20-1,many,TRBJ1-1,CSADGLVEGTEAFF,TGCAGTGCGGATGGACTCGTTGAGGGCACTGAAGCTTTCTTT
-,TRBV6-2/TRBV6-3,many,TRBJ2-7,CASSYSRGPGPYEQYF,TGTGCCAGCAGTTACTCGAGAGGGCCTGGCCCCTACGAGCAGTACTTC
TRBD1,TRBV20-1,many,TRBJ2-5,CSAGTAEETQYF,TGCAGTGCCGGGACAGCCGAAGAGACCCAGTACTTC
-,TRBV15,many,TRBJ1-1,CATSRDMAGRTEAFF,TGTGCCACCAGCAGAGATATGGCAGGGCGAACTGAAGCTTTCTTT
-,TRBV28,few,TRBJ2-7,CASSLVAVTSYEQYF,TGTGCCAGCAGTTTGGTGGCGGTGACATCCTACGAGCAGTACTTC
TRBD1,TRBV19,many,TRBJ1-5,CASSPSQGASNQPQHF,TGTGCCAGTAGTCCCTCTCAGGGGGCAAGCAATCAGCCCCAGCATTTT
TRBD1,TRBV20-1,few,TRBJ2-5,CSAGIQGAQETQYF,TGCAGTGCTGGAATCCAGGGGGCTCAAGAGACCCAGTACTTC
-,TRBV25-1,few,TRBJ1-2,CASSDGGGTIYGYTF,TGTGCCAGCAGTGATGGGGGAGGAACAATCTATGGCTACACCTTC
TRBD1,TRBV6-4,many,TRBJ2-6,CASSHYLWSGTGVSGANVLTF,TGTGCCAGCAGTCACTACCTCTGGTCTGGGACAGGTGTCTCTGGGGCCAACGTCCTGACTTTC
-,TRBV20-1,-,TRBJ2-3,CSARGPNTDTQYF,TGCAGTGCTAGAGGTCCGAACACAGATACGCAGTATTTT
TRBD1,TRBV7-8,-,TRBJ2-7,CASSLGTGEQYF,TGTGCCAGCAGCTTAGGGACAGGCGAGCAGTACTTC
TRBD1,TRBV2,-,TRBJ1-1,CASSVDRGFTEAFF,TGTGCCAGCAGTGTGGACAGGGGTTTCACTGAAGCTTTCTTT
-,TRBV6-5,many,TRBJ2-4,CASRSLLAKNIQYF,TGTGCCAGCAGAAGTTTGCTAGCCAAAAACATTCAGTACTTC
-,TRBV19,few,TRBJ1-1,CASTSWNGNTEAFF,TGTGCCAGTACCTCCTGGAATGGGAACACTGAAGCTTTCTTT
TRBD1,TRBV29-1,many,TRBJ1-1,CSVLRTGLEGTEAFF,TGCAGCGTACTTAGGACAGGCCTGGAGGGCACTGAAGCTTTCTTT
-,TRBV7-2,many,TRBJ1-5,CASSLTDGGSRNQPQHF,TGTGCCAGCAGCTTAACGGACGGGGGAAGTCGTAATCAGCCCCAGCATTTT
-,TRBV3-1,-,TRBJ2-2,CASSQDRAWDTGELFF,TGTGCCAGCAGCCAAGACCGAGCCTGGGACACCGGGGAGCTGTTTTTT